This passage covers 3 T cell receptor beta chains from one sample sequenced in a study of T cell repertoires in cytomegalovirus infection. These receptors have no identified antigens. MiXCR was run by TCRdb on the reads, yielding one entry per CDR3 protein. The sample consists of 900,000 to 950,000 distinct CDR3 sequences, roughly 30% of them appearing once. This specimen was cultured CD8+ T cells from PBMCs, taken from culture after CMV antigen stimulation. The receptors here all came from a human donor in good health (CMV status not recorded). Some clones in this sample may be carry-over from other donors' samples.

The chain joins TRBV6-6 to TRBJ2-2; D assignment may be TRBD1 or TRBD2 (5 bases each). V was cut by 5 bases and J by 7 bases, with 11 bases left in between. This CDR3 comprises 13 residues. Germline loops: CDR1 MNHNY, CDR2 SVGAGI (reference sequence). The DNA for the CDR3 is TGTGCCAGCAGTAACTATGGGGGCGGGGAGCTGTTTTTT. The encoded protein is CASSNYGGGELFF.

The chain combines TRBV5-1 with TRBJ2-2; D is perhaps TRBD1 (6 bases). This CDR3 has 15 amino acids. Germline V CDR1 and CDR2: SGHRS, YFSETQ. Trimming took 4 bases from V and 5 from J, leaving 15 bases between them. CDR3 bases: TGCGCCAGCAGCCGGGACACCGATCTAACCGGGGAGCTGTTTTTT. It is translated as CASSRDTDLTGELFF.

The rearrangement uses TRBV20-1 and TRBJ2-3; perhaps TRBD2 as D (6 bases). V lost 1 base and J lost 4, with 15 bases in between. The CDR3 covers 15 residues. CDR1 and CDR2 from the germline V gene are DFQATT and SNEGSKA (reference sequence). The DNA of the CDR3 is TGCAGTGCTAGAGTTGGGGGGAAAGTCGCAGATACGCAGTATTTT. It encodes CSARVGGKVADTQYF.